One and the same sample provided the 24 T cell receptor beta chains below, sequenced in a study of T-cell reconstitution after alpha-beta-depleted transplantation in children. Construction of the TCRbeta library involved unique molecular identifiers. TCRdb called the PCR reads again in MiXCR, with one record for every CDR3 protein. The sample includes about 580,000 distinct CDR3 sequences, more than 20% of them seen just once. The specimen was PBMCs, mostly from graft donor cells, collected 360 days after TCRalphabeta/CD19-depleted stem cell transplant. All receptors derive from a boy younger than two who had a stem cell transplant for acute myeloid leukemia, so the T cells may come from the graft donor.

The chain recombines TRBV12-3 or TRBV12-4 with TRBJ1-6; TRBD1 aligns across 10 bases. V was clipped by 8 bases and J by 10 bases; unmatched bases: 11. The CDR3 is 15 residues long. The CDR3 DNA follows: TGTGCCAGCTTCTCTAACCGGGACAGGGGATCACCCCTCCACTTT. Protein: CASFSNRDRGSPLHF.

Many counts were recorded for this clonotype. The rearrangement joins TRBV29-1 to TRBJ2-1; 7 nucleotides line up with TRBD1. The CDR3 covers 11 residues. Trimming cost V 6 bases and J 7 bases; bases outside gene matches: 3. CDR1 and CDR2 (germline): SQVTM, ANQGSEA. The CDR3 sequence: CSVIQGNEQFF. CDR3 DNA sequence: TGCAGCGTGATACAGGGGAATGAGCAGTTCTTC.

This clonotype was counted only a few times. V gene TRBV7-2 combines with J gene TRBJ2-1; 14 bases fit TRBD2. Trimming cost V 5 bases and J 8 bases; bases outside gene matches: 8. Germline V lookup: CDR1 SGHTA, CDR2 FQGNSA. The CDR3 loop spans 16 amino acids. The CDR3 protein is CASSAQTSGGAHEQFF. The CDR3 nucleotides read TGTGCCAGCAGCGCCCAGACTAGCGGGGGGGCCCATGAGCAGTTCTTC.

This clonotype was seen more than once but under ten times. V usage is TRBV14 and J usage is TRBJ2-1, with D maybe TRBD1 (5 bases). The germline V gene encodes CDR1 SGHDN and CDR2 FVKESK. Trimming cost V 6 bases and J 3 bases, with 15 bases left between them. This CDR3 is 15 amino acids long. The CDR3 protein is CASSRRRAGYNEQFF. CDR3 DNA: TGTGCCAGCAGTCGCCGCAGGGCAGGCTACAATGAGCAGTTCTTC.

In this sample, this clonotype turned up many times. V is TRBV7-2 and J is TRBJ2-1; D may match TRBD1 or TRBD2 (7 bases each). V lost 5 bases to trimming and J lost 8 bases, with 16 bases between them. Germline-derived CDR1 and CDR2 are SGHTA and FQGNSA. This CDR3 is built from 14 residues. CDR3 protein: CASSPGGGPHEQFF. In DNA, the CDR3 is TGTGCCAGCAGCCCAGGGGGGGGGCCCCATGAGCAGTTCTTC.

The V and J genes are TRBV12-3 or TRBV12-4 and TRBJ2-3; TRBD1 matches at 7 bases. CDR3 length: 15 residues. J lost 4 bases, V lost 3 bases, and 7 bases had no gene match. This chain's CDR3 is CASSFAITGADTQYF. CDR3 bases: TGTGCCAGCAGTTTCGCTATTACAGGGGCAGATACGCAGTATTTT.

Only a few counts were recorded for this clonotype. The chain employs TRBV12-3 or TRBV12-4 and TRBJ2-3; D is perhaps TRBD2 (6 bases). This CDR3 contains 17 residues. The germline V and J ends were trimmed by 1 base and 1 base, with 15 bases remaining between them. CDR3 DNA sequence: TGTGCCAGCAGTTTAGTACTCACTAGCTCGGGCACAGATACGCAGTATTTT. It encodes CASSLVLTSSGTDTQYF.

This clonotype was found many times. This sequence joins TRBV18 and TRBJ1-5, with a possible D match to TRBD1 (5 bases). The V gene's germline CDR1 is KGHSH and CDR2 LQKENI. Trimming cost V 2 bases and J 4 bases, with 12 bases left between them. This CDR3 is built from 15 residues. CDR3 in DNA: TGTGCCAGCTCACCAGGGGGAGGAGAGAATCAGCCCCAGCATTTT. It translates to CASSPGGGENQPQHF.

V gene TRBV7-8 combines with J gene TRBJ1-3; D gene ambiguous. CDR1 is SGHVS, CDR2 FQNEAQ, per germline. V lost 3 bases and J 7 bases, leaving 10 bases between the germline ends. The CDR3 runs to 13 residues. The CDR3: CASSFGLSNTIYF. The CDR3 nucleotides read TGTGCCAGCAGCTTCGGACTCTCCAACACCATATATTTT.

CDR3: CASTGVDRGMNTGELFF. The CDR3 bases are TGTGCCAGTACAGGGGTGGACAGGGGTATGAACACCGGGGAGCTGTTTTTT. This chain links TRBV6-1 with TRBJ2-2, with TRBD1 identical over 9 bases. This CDR3 has 17 amino acids. The J segment lost 1 base and the V segment lost 9 bases, leaving 12 bases of the junction unmatched. In germline, CDR1 is MNHNS, CDR2 SASEGT.

This clonotype was observed many times. CDR3 loop: CASSLGRGAGETYEQYF. CDR3 in DNA: TGTGCCAGCAGCTTAGGCCGAGGGGCAGGGGAAACCTACGAGCAGTACTTC. The J gene is TRBJ2-7, the V gene TRBV7-2, with a possible D match to TRBD1 (6 bases). CDR3 length: 17 residues. Germline lookup yields CDR1 SGHTA and CDR2 FQGNSA. V dropped 1 base and J dropped 2 bases, with 18 bases sitting between them.

For the CDR3, the DNA is TGTGCCAGCAGCCAAGAATTAGGGTATCAGCCCCAGCATTTT. It codes for CASSQELGYQPQHF. The rearrangement joins TRBV3-1 to TRBJ1-5; unclear D gene. The CDR3 covers 14 residues. Trimming removed 0 bases at V and 5 bases at J, with 8 bases between. Germline CDR1 and CDR2: LGHDT and YNNKEL (reference sequence).

This chain joins TRBV7-9 and TRBJ1-5; TRBD1 might be the D (5 bases). Germline V gives CDR1 SEHNR, CDR2 FQNEAQ (reference sequence). This CDR3 region has 14 residues. The ends were cut back, 3 bases at V and 6 bases at J, with 12 bases in the middle. CDR3 bases: TGTGCCAGCAGCTTTGGGGGGAATGGTCAGCCCCAGCATTTT. This codes for CASSFGGNGQPQHF. The whole variable domain, filled in from reference TRBV7-9 and TRBJ1-5, reads DTGVSQNPRHKITKRGQNVTFRCDPISEHNRLYWYRQTLGQGPEFLTYFQNEAQLEKSRLLSDRFSAERPKGSFSTLEIQRTEQGDSAMYLCASSFGGNGQPQHFGDGTRLSIL.

There are a few counts of this clonotype. The chain couples TRBV20-1 to TRBJ1-6, with a possible D match to TRBD1 (5 bases). The germline V gene has CDR1 DFQATT and CDR2 SNEGSKA (reference sequence). V lost 3 bases and J 7 bases, leaving 16 bases between the germline ends. This CDR3 contains 15 residues. For the CDR3, the DNA is TGCAGTGCTAGTCCTTCGACAGTAGGGAATTCACCCCTCCACTTT. The encoded protein is CSASPSTVGNSPLHF.

The chain joins TRBV29-1 to TRBJ2-5, with D maybe TRBD1 (6 bases). The CDR3 is made up of 13 amino acids. Germline V gene sequence: CDR1 SQVTM, CDR2 ANQGSEA. Trimming stripped 1 base from V and 5 bases from J, with 11 bases between. Here the CDR3 reads CSVEGGRWETQYF. The DNA for the CDR3 is TGCAGCGTTGAAGGGGGGCGCTGGGAGACCCAGTACTTC.

This sequence joins TRBV7-2 and TRBJ2-7, with 9 positions matching TRBD1. The CDR3 is 14 amino acids. Trimming at V came to 6 bases and at J to 5 bases, leaving 8 bases not matched to a gene. The germline CDR1 and CDR2 sequences are SGHTA and FQGNSA. The CDR3 region has the DNA TGTGCCAGCAGTTTCAACAGGGGGCTAAACGAGCAGTACTTC. Its translation is CASSFNRGLNEQYF.

V gene TRBV6-1 combines with J gene TRBJ2-1; D gene ambiguous. This CDR3 spans 16 amino acids. Trimming cost V 6 bases and J 3 bases, with 18 bases left between them. From germline, CDR1 is MNHNS and CDR2 SASEGT. Here the CDR3 reads CASSKNPPGNYNEQFF. In DNA form, the CDR3 reads TGTGCCAGCAGCAAGAACCCACCAGGTAACTACAATGAGCAGTTCTTC.

This clonotype was found many times. This chain links TRBV29-1 with TRBJ1-3; unclear D gene. Trimming shortened V by 5 bases and J by 0 bases, and 8 bases separated the two germline ends. Germline values: CDR1 SQVTM, CDR2 ANQGSEA. The CDR3 is 13 amino acids. As DNA, the CDR3 is TGCAGCGTTACAGCGGACTCTGGAAACACCATATATTTT. It codes for CSVTADSGNTIYF.

The chain joins TRBV29-1 to TRBJ1-1, with 9 bases lining up with TRBD1. Looked up from germline, CDR1 is SQVTM and CDR2 is ANQGSEA. CDR3 size: 12 residues. V was clipped by 6 bases and J by 4 bases; unmatched bases: 3. CDR3 sequence (DNA): TGCAGCGTACAGGGGGCGTCCACTGAAGCTTTCTTT. The encoded protein is CSVQGASTEAFF.

This clonotype came up a few times. The V call is TRBV5-4, the J call TRBJ2-1; 7 bases map to TRBD2. Germline values: CDR1 SGHNT, CDR2 YYREEE (reference sequence). The V and J ends lost 4 bases and 3 bases, in that order; junction bases with no gene match: 7. The CDR3 contains 15 residues. The CDR3 sequence is CASSPRTRVYNEQFF. The DNA of the CDR3 is TGTGCCAGCAGCCCACGGACTAGAGTCTACAATGAGCAGTTCTTC.

This clonotype occurred many times. V gene TRBV6-5 combines with J gene TRBJ2-3; D remains unclear. Trimming shortened V by 4 bases and J by 6 bases, and 11 bases separated the two germline ends. Germline CDR1 and CDR2: MNHEY and SVGAGI. This CDR3 contains 13 residues. CDR3 loop: CASSLWSWDTQYF. The DNA of the CDR3 is TGTGCCAGCAGTTTGTGGTCCTGGGATACGCAGTATTTT.

The V gene is TRBV10-3, the J gene TRBJ1-1, with D tentatively TRBD1 (6 bases). Germline V gene lookup returns CDR1 ENHRY and CDR2 SYGVKD. The CDR3 is made up of 11 amino acids. The V end lost 6 bases, the J end lost 4 bases, and 6 bases lay between the germline ends. The CDR3 spells CAIRDSTEAFF. CDR3 DNA sequence: TGTGCCATCAGGGACAGCACTGAAGCTTTCTTT.

As to this clonotype: Just one base apart from a much larger clone, this may be a read error. The rearrangement uses TRBV5-1 and TRBJ2-7; TRBD1 matches at 8 bases. The V and J ends lost 2 bases and 3 bases, in that order; junction bases with no gene match: 4. This CDR3 region has 14 residues. Germline loops: CDR1 SGHRS, CDR2 YFSETQ. CDR3 sequence reads: CASSFRGRRYEQYF. In nucleotides, the CDR3 is TGCGCCAGCAGCTTCAGGGGGCGCCGCTACGAGCAGTACTTC. Drawing the rest from reference TRBV5-1 and TRBJ2-7, the complete variable domain is KAGVTQTPRYLIKTRGQQVTLSCSPISGHRSVSWYQQTPGQGLQFLFEYFSETQRNKGNFPGRFSGRQFSNSRSEMNVSTLELGDSALYLCASSFRGRRYEQYFGPGTRLTVT.

The J gene is TRBJ2-2, the V gene TRBV24-1, with 8 bases that match TRBD2. CDR3 size: 16 residues. Germline V gene data show CDR1 as KGHDR and CDR2 as SFDVKD. Trimming at V came to 1 base and at J to 0 bases, leaving 0 bases not matched to a gene. The CDR3 here is CATSDLAGANTGELFF. The CDR3 DNA sequence: TGTGCCACCAGTGATTTAGCGGGGGCGAACACCGGGGAGCTGTTTTTT.